This T cell receptor (beta chain) was sequenced in a study of cytomegalovirus exposure and HLA in healthy donors. The study ran its PCR with 60 Vbeta and 13 Jbeta primers. Clones were read by immunoSEQ multiplex PCR, and TCRdb kept only the in-frame ones, dropping some. Of under 200,000 clones in the sample, around four fifths are singletons; the top ten hold 1.5% to 2%. Findings of the study overall: V- and J-gene trimming in TCR beta was tied to a missense DCLRE1C variant by an analysis performed later. Differences between HLA loci emerged in a later analysis of TCR association rates, with DRB1 most and HLA-C fewest. Several of the most significant clusters appeared, in a later analysis, to be linked to common viral pathogens.

A note on this clone: Its antigen is undetermined.

Germline V gene sequence: CDR1 SGDLS, CDR2 YYNGEE. This CDR3 spans 13 amino acids. The trim removed 2 bases at V and 10 bases at J, leaving 1 base unmatched. The clonotype was recovered from a middle-aged man in good health and CMV-seropositive. The chain recombines TRBV9 with TRBJ2-1, with 12 nucleotides matching TRBD2. Input material: PBMCs. This chain's CDR3 is CASSVTSGREQFF. CDR3 coding DNA: TGTGCCAGCAGCGTCACTAGCGGGAGGGAGCAGTTCTTC.